The clone carrying this TCR beta chain was counted a few times. Its antigen is undetermined. CDR3 size: 13 residues. The V gene's germline CDR1 is LNHDA and CDR2 SQIVND (reference sequence). TCRdb re-called the PCR reads with MiXCR, one entry per CDR3 protein. The top ten clones hold roughly 29% of a sample with 15,000 to 20,000 distinct CDR3 sequences, 35% to 55% of them seen once. This specimen comes from a study of esophageal squamous cell carcinoma under preoperative chemotherapy. Sample time point: after preoperative PTX-NDP chemotherapy. Before surgery, patients were given preoperative paclitaxel-nedaplatin chemotherapy. Study-level points and caveats: After paclitaxel-nedaplatin, abundant clones were more likely to contract than amplify. After treatment, tumor-infiltrating lymphocytes apparently came partly from blood T cells. Chemotherapy was followed by significantly higher TCR diversity in peripheral T cells only, not tumor-infiltrating lymphocytes.

The V call is TRBV19, the J call TRBJ2-5; D is possibly TRBD2 (7 bases). The DNA end is a closer match to TRBJ2-7, so the J assignment may be wrong. The clonotype originates from a human donor with esophageal squamous cell carcinoma. The donor label of this sample is uncertain. The specimen was obtained from a patient given preoperative chemotherapy. The CDR3 loop is CATTGGGSYEQYF. In DNA, the CDR3 is TGTGCCACTACCGGGGGCGGGAGTTACGAGCAGTACTTC.